This TCR beta chain emerged from a study of sequential checkpoint blockade in melanoma. On the study more broadly: Each arm's sequence ended with maintenance nivolumab.

Produced via immunoSEQ multiplex PCR; TCRdb's table is partial and in-frame only. The sample has some 10,000 clones, about 77% seen once; the top ten hold over 9%. This CDR3 has 15 residues. With 0 bases removed from V and 7 bases from J, the gap between germline ends came to 16 bases. Germline V gene data show CDR1 as MNHEY and CDR2 as SMNVEV (reference sequence). Treatment noted: randomized to nivolumab then ipilimumab (arm A) or the reverse (arm B). DNA-damaging chemotherapy had not been given to any patient beforehand. Sorted cells were live CD3+CD8+, lacking CD19 and CD56, from PBMCs. Sequenced material: CD8+ T cells sorted from blood (inferred from file names), taken from a patient given nivolumab and ipilimumab in sequence. The genes are TRBV27 and TRBJ2-7, with TRBD2 as a possible D gene (6 bases). The TCR sequence derives from a human donor with melanoma. The CDR3 DNA follows: TGTGCCAGCAGTTTATCGAGTAGCGGTACCTCAGAGCAGTACTTC. Encoded protein: CASSLSSSGTSEQYF.